This TCR beta chain was identified in a study of CD8+ T cells in alopecia areata. The study, taken as a whole, reports: Clonality in lesional scalp, especially alopecia totalis/universalis, exceeded that of normal scalp. Whether baseline CD8+ expansion is linked to response remains uncertain, given a single nonresponder.

Treatment here: oral pan-JAK inhibitor, 5-10 mg twice daily. Of note for this clone: The antigen remains undetermined.

cDNA serving as the sequencing template came from extracted, reverse transcribed RNA. TCRdb's copy holds only in-frame clones and misses some; the assay was immunoSEQ multiplex PCR. This repertoire shows some 200,000 clones, more than 45% found once; its top ten account for 5.5%. There are 15 residues in the CDR3. Looked up from germline, CDR1 is KGHSH and CDR2 is LQKENI. V was cut by 2 bases and J by 0 bases, with 11 bases left in between. This clonotype was sampled from a human donor with alopecia areata. The starting material was CD4+ T cells sorted from blood, obtained at week 24, from a patient treated with tofacitinib. This sequence joins TRBV18 and TRBJ2-7; the D is unclear. CDR3 bases: TGTGCCAGCTCACCAAAGGCCAGCAACTCCTACGAGCAGTACTTC. Amino acid sequence: CASSPKASNSYEQYF.